The entry below describes one TCR beta chain. Its antigen is as yet unknown. The sample belongs to a study of a mutant IDH1 vaccine in newly diagnosed glioma. Study details: Vaccination followed radiotherapy alone by 4-6 weeks, or accompanied temozolomide cycles. Earlier care involved radiotherapy, temozolomide, or both, and the majority received both.

Time point reported: week 35, safety follow-up. Vaccination comprised doses that each held 300 ug of mutant IDH1 20-mer peptide, plus topical imiquimod. Method: immunoSEQ multiplex PCR; TCRdb's copy keeps in-frame clones and lacks some. The sample has 40,000 to 55,000 clones; less than 80% are singletons. The TCR originated in a man between 35 and 55 years old with glioma. The sequencing used PBMCs, collected from a glioma patient whose treatment included an IDH1 peptide vaccine.

The chain's CDR3 is CAISNPPTGEAYNEQFF. CDR3 coding DNA: TGTGCCATCAGTAACCCACCGACAGGGGAGGCTTACAATGAGCAGTTCTTC. The chain uses TRBV10-3 and TRBJ2-1, with TRBD1 matching 8 bases. Germline assignment: CDR1 ENHRY and CDR2 SYGVKD. V was pared by 5 bases and J by 4 bases, with 13 bases of the junction left unmatched. This CDR3 has 17 amino acids.